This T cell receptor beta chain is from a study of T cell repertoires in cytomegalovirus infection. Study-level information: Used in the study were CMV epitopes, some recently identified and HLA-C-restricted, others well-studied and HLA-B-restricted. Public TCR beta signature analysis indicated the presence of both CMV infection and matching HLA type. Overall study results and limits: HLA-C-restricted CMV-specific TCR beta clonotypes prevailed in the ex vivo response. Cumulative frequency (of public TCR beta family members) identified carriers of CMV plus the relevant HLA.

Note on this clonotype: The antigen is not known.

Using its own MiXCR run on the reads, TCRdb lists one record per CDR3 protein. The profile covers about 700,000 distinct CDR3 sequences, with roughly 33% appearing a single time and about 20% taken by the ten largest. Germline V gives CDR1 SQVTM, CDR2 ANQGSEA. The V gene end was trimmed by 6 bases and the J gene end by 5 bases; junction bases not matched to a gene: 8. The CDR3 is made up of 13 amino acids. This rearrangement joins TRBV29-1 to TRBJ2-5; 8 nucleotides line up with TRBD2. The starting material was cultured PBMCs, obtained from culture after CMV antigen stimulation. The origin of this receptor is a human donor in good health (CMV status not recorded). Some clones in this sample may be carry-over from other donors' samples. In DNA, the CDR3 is TGCAGCGTCGCAGCCCGGGGGGGGGAGACCCAGTACTTC. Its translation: CSVAARGGETQYF.